This TCR beta chain was sequenced for a study of tumor and adjacent non-tumor tissue in lung cancer. RNA was extracted from bulk tissue without any cell sorting. Germline assignment: CDR1 SGHNT and CDR2 YENEEA. V was shortened by 11 bases and J by 6 bases, with 17 bases between the two germline ends. The CDR3 runs 13 residues. A modified ARM-PCR protocol with three rounds of nested PCR amplified TCRbeta. MiXCR, run by TCRdb on the multiplex PCR reads, gives a single entry per CDR3 protein. Of roughly 93,000 distinct CDR3 sequences listed, approximately 70% are singletons. Sequencing was performed on lung tumor tissue. The clonotype was recovered from a man aged 60-69 years with non-small cell lung cancer. The chain joins TRBV11-3 to TRBJ2-1; no firm D call. CDR3 coding DNA: TGTGCCGGCATCTTAGTGGAATTCAATGAGCAGTTCTTC. Its protein product is CAGILVEFNEQFF. Looking up the rest from reference TRBV11-3 and TRBJ2-1 gives the full variable domain: EAGVVQSPRYKIIEKKQPVAFWCNPISGHNTLYWYLQNLGQGPELLIRYENEEAVDDSQLPKDRFSAERLKGVDSTLKIQPAELGDSAVYLCAGILVEFNEQFFGPGTRLTVL.